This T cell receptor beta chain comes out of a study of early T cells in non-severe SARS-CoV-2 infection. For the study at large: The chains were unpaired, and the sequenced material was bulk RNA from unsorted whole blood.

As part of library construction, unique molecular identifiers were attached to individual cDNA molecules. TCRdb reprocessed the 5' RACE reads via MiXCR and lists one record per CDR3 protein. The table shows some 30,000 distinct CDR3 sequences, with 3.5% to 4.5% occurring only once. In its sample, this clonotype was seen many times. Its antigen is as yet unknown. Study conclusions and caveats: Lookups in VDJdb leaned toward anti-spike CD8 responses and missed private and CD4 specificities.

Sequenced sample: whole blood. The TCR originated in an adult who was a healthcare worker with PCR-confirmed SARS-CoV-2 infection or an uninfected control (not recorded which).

The CDR3 coding sequence is TGTGCCAGCAGCCCACTAGGGGGCAGTCTCTATGGCTACACCTTC. This translates into CASSPLGGSLYGYTF. This chain uses TRBV7-2 with TRBJ1-2, with TRBD1 identical over 7 bases. V dropped 5 bases and J dropped 4; count of bases not matched to a gene: 10. The CDR3 length is 15 residues. Germline CDR1 is SGHTA and CDR2 is FQGNSA.